This T cell receptor (beta chain) appears in the sequencing data of a study of cytomegalovirus exposure and HLA in healthy donors listed by TCRdb under 2017. About the investigation overall: An earlier analysis of several hundred of the donors reported under 300 Gb of sequence data and 95 million to 130 million unique TCR beta sequences obtained from around 180 million T cells. About 300 gigabases of sequencing data and tens of millions of unique TCR sequences were included in an early release covering about 700 HLA-typed donors. Of the roughly 410 genotyped donors, 80% to 90% were placed in the genetic ancestry cluster associated with self-reported Caucasian donors. The study aimed to test whether signatures of past pathogen exposure could be identified by cataloging public T cell receptors. The study profiled the T cell repertoires of 550 to 700 subjects by immunosequencing and related them to cytomegalovirus serostatus. In addition to the first cohort of several hundred subjects, a separate validation cohort of some 120 different subjects was used. High-throughput TCR immunosequencing, statistical association of individual TCRs with disease status, and machine learning were combined to predict cytomegalovirus infection status. A later analysis re-examined previously published TCR beta repertoires from around 670 donors and added high-resolution HLA genotyping to investigate patterns of TCR occurrence. Rather than using new phenotypic data, the later analysis identified candidate immune exposures from TCR beta sequences and from how often those sequences occurred across donors. An earlier analysis of approximately 500 of the donors applied high-throughput TCR beta sequencing to assess whether each TCR beta V gene segment acted as functional or pseudogenic. Donor age, sex, ethnicity and CMV serostatus were compiled together with the repertoire data. A later genetic analysis used genome-wide SNP genotypes for about 55% of the 666 donors, treating that subset as a discovery cohort. Every repertoire in the discovery cohort had been generated on one and the same sequencing platform. Class I and class II HLA loci were covered by the typing at four-digit resolution. The number of donors typed differed by locus, with 629-630 for A, B, C, DRB1 and DQB1, around 560 for DQA1, approximately 580 for DPA1, and some 470 for DPB1. About 5 DR-DQ haplotypes were handled as single units for association and clustering, since linkage in the cohort was strong. Among around 400 genotyped donors of the cohort, an average of approximately 240,000 unique TCR beta nucleotide sequences was sequenced per donor, of which approximately 18% were non-productive.

In the case of this clone: Its antigen has not been determined. No base quality information exists; no much larger clone differs at one position.

In total, roughly 670 healthy bone marrow donors made up the cohort. At the time of sampling, every cohort member was nominally healthy, though immune exposures that went unrecorded were likely present. The donor tested CMV seropositive and was one of the 289 seropositive cohort members. A peripheral blood sample was collected from each donor, and TCR beta sequencing was performed on peripheral blood mononuclear cells. The Qiagen DNeasy Blood Extraction Kit was used to extract genomic DNA from the blood cell samples. The library was made by the immunoSEQ multiplex PCR assay. For the multiplex PCR, a mixture combining 60 forward primers for TCR Vbeta segments and 13 reverse primers for TCR Jbeta segments was used. The CDR3 region of rearranged TCR beta genes was amplified from genomic DNA with a multiplex PCR assay. The Illumina HiSeq System was used to sequence the amplified TCR beta libraries as 87-base-pair reads. Turning to the authors' computational methods: A later analysis counted 75 million to 100 million unique TCR beta chains across the 550 to 750 repertoires, and 10 million to 11 million of these chains were shared by at least two donors. A nearest-neighbor algorithm error-corrected the raw reads and collapsed the reads into unique sequences, merging closely related sequences to remove PCR and sequencing errors. Alignment of CDR3 sequences to IMGT reference sequences was used to assign V, D and J gene segments. For a sequence to be retained, at least a six-nucleotide match to both a V gene segment and a J gene segment was required. A rearrangement counted as productive if the CDR3 had no stop codons and remained in frame with V and J, and every other rearrangement counted as non-productive. Following IMGT convention, CDR3 was defined as the stretch from the second conserved V-encoded cysteine to the conserved J-encoded phenylalanine. The earlier analysis of 587 of the donors excluded any sequence lacking an unambiguous match to a single V gene segment. An earlier analysis of several hundred of the donors classified V segments as functional when productive rearrangements were above 56.7% and as segregating when the standard deviation between donors was above 5%. A statistical classification framework was developed to diagnose cytomegalovirus status using the catalog of TCR beta chain sequences. In a later analysis, TCR nucleotide sequences were compared against IMGT/GENE-DB human TR gene sequences so that V and J genes could be assigned. The TCRdist pipeline was used in a later analysis to assign CDR3 sequences and most-parsimonious VDJ recombination scenarios. In a later analysis, each TCR beta chain was defined by its CDR3 amino acid sequence together with its V-gene family, and reads lacking a unique V-gene family were excluded. In a later analysis, fewer than 600 highly shared, low-generation-probability nucleotide sequences were removed to address suspected cross-contamination and a sequencing artifact. A later analysis calculated a clonal expansion index for each public chain from normalized within-repertoire ranks of inferred template counts. A later analysis computed generation probabilities with a VDJ recombination model fitted to out-of-frame rearrangements, and checked the results against IGoR. In a later analysis, hypergeometric tests were used to score TCR-TCR, TCR-HLA and TCR-CMV co-occurrence, with a repertoire-size bias correction applied to TCR pairs. In a later analysis, false discovery rates were estimated by permuting HLA or CMV assignments 20 times. A later analysis grouped co-occurring TCRs with DBSCAN, adding TCRdist sequence similarity when clustering within HLA-allele-positive subsets. Co-occurrence clustering excluded repertoires with fewer than 30,000 or more than 120,000 public chains, plus five with anomalous nucleotide sharing. TCRdb holds this immuneACCESS table with in-frame rearrangements only. Some clones are missing; in checked studies, unresolved V genes explain under half, and the rest has no known cause. For V, J and clone size, that table is used; D and trimming come from the DNA. This sample lists 100,000 or so clones; approximately 80% were detected once. More than 3.5% of the sample goes to the ten largest clones.

Findings and caveats that apply to the study as a whole: It was suggested by the authors that the approach could potentially be generalized to other disease states and immunological phenotypes. Several of the top co-occurrence clusters appeared to be linked to parvovirus B19, influenza, CMV and Epstein-Barr virus, according to a later analysis. A later genetic analysis associated a missense DCLRE1C variant with V-gene and J-gene trimming of TCR beta chains, and an independent cohort replicated the association. In this cohort, only TCR beta chains were sequenced, and detectable features were limited by the absence of alpha or paired-chain data. Because HLA typing was unavailable for some donors at each locus, only the typed subset was used in association tests. In vitro tests confirmed that three of the cytomegalovirus-associated TCR beta chains recognize cytomegalovirus antigens. Compared with the 666-donor mean, donors in an Asian-associated ancestry cluster had fewer N-insertions in productive TCRs, according to a later genetic analysis. In an earlier analysis of 587 of the donors, most TCR beta V segments appeared in productive rearrangements about 90% or about 30% of the time, broadly matching IMGT annotations. The presence/absence analyses assumed that sequencing depth was roughly uniform across donors, and that assumption may not be true. Cytomegalovirus status was reported to be diagnosed by the classifier with high specificity and sensitivity in both the original and validation cohorts. Linkage disequilibrium might explain the correlated functional status among segregating V segments, but an unknown experimental factor could not be excluded. The study gave a list of some 150 TCR beta chains associated with cytomegalovirus. The earlier analysis of fewer than 750 of the donors excluded approximately 15 rarely observed V segments, including chromosome 9 orphons, because counts were too low. In a later analysis, some 18,000 TCR beta sequences were associated with specific HLA alleles at a false discovery rate of 0.05. For the cohort, immune exposure information was limited to CMV serostatus. When HLA alleles, especially DR and DQ, strongly co-occurred, TCR associations were difficult to assign to individual alleles. In a later analysis, HLA-associated TCR beta chains showed more clonal expansion and lower generation probabilities than non-associated chains that were equally common. Some IMGT-functional V segments, including TRBV6-2 and TRBV6-3, could not be told apart with the 87-base-pair reads, so those segments were excluded. The sequencing pipeline was judged likely to have produced a cluster of highly shared sequence variants as a technical artifact. A further reported finding was that TCR beta sequences accurately predicted the HLA-A and HLA-B alleles for most subjects in the first cohort. According to a later analysis, TCR association rates differed among HLA loci, with DRB1 alleles showing the most associated TCRs and HLA-C alleles showing the fewest. While some public TCRs were present in many individuals, most TCR sequences turned up only very rarely across donors. In a later analysis, most CMV-associated TCR beta chains were found to appear HLA-restricted, with HLA associations seemingly driven largely by CMV exposure.

The CDR1 and CDR2 encoded by the germline V gene are SGHTA and FQGNSA. Trimmed from V: 1 base; trimmed from J: 2 bases; junction bases lacking a gene match: 7. The CDR3 runs 18 amino acids, cysteine and phenylalanine included. Only CDR3 DNA is held: 54 bases, read in frame from base 1. This sequence uses TRBV7-2 and TRBJ2-5; 13 central nucleotides agree with TRBD2. Sequenced material: PBMCs. This TCR was sampled from a female donor in good health and CMV-seropositive. In nucleotides, the sequence is TGTGCCAGCAGCTTAGAGGGCTGGGGACTAGCGGGACAAGAGACCCAGTACTTC. The encoded protein is CASSLEGWGLAGQETQYF.